This T cell receptor beta chain is from a study of shared clonotypes between healthy human individuals (TCRdb year 2020). The study in broad terms: A couple of women and a few men aged 18 to 49 years were included in the cohort. For each donor, three plates each were used for CD4 naive and CD4 memory, two plates were used for CD8 naive, and one plate was used for CD8 memory. The study deeply sequenced blood TCR repertoires of five healthy adults to estimate repertoire size and the extent of clonotype sharing between individuals. Different laboratories and diverse techniques were used to prepare libraries and sequence TCR repertoires, to increase sequencing depth and limit assay-specific biases. Per donor, leukapheresis produced somewhere between about 0.9 and 10 billion PBMCs. On the study overall, not on this receptor specifically: Compared with non-shared clonotypes, the clonotypes found in all four sorted-subset donors had higher generation probabilities. Pairwise subsampling led to the expectation that sequencing depth would affect the degree of clonotype sharing among donors. Sampling was restricted to blood, and TCR repertoires in tissues likely differ from the TCR repertoires found in blood. When a few donors were compared, the shared fraction of clonotypes was about 5.4% for naive CD4, about 4% for naive CD8, roughly 2.5% for memory CD4, and less than 0.5% for memory CD8. Naive subsets generally had larger estimated clonotype richness than memory subsets. The genetic and exposure-history diversity represented was limited by the small number of donors. Even with the large sequencing depth, rarefaction of the sorted-subset datasets indicated that sequencing was incomplete.

Healthy HIV-negative adults with no recently reported acute infections or vaccinations were included as donors. Every donor was a Caucasian adult residing in Nashville, Tennessee, USA. CD4+ T cells were enriched through magnetic negative selection, after which naive cells were positively selected on CD45RA and the remaining negative fraction served as the memory subset. Blood was collected by leukapheresis, and PBMCs were isolated by Ficoll-Histopaque density gradient centrifugation and then cryopreserved in liquid nitrogen vapor phase. Purity and quantity of every magnetically sorted T cell population were checked by analytical flow cytometry. Genomic DNA was isolated from every sorted fraction and measured by UV absorbance on a Nanodrop 2000c. TCR CDR3 regions were amplified from genomic DNA by multiplex PCR using the deep immunoSEQ assay. Genomic DNA extracted from each cell subset was distributed evenly over all wells of several immunoSEQ 96-well plates, and each plate served as one replicate. For sorted subsets, each replicate PCR was loaded with around 220 ng genomic DNA, equivalent to 25,000 to 35,000 T cell genomes. Purified libraries were measured with a Qubit 3.0 fluorometer, size-checked on a Bioanalyzer 2100, and measured again with the KAPA Library Quantification kit. Each immunoSEQ 96-well plate was sequenced on its own single-read 150-cycle Illumina NextSeq 550 flow cell. The published analysis was carried out like this. Because only junctional sequences without quality scores were contained in the immunoSEQ output, filtering matching that applied to full-length reads could not be performed. Sequences were annotated with PyIR, a Python wrapper for IgBLAST v1.9, using IMGT germline references to assign V/J genes and CDR3. Reads were filtered out if the reads had weak V/J assignments (E-value above 1e-6), no CDR3, stop codons, out-of-frame junctions, or ambiguous translated residues. A V3J clonotype was defined by an identical inferred V gene, J gene, and CDR3 amino acid sequence. The percentage overlap between two repertoires was calculated by dividing the number of shared unique clonotypes by the size of the smaller repertoire. Richness of each repertoire was evaluated using RTK rarefaction, the Chao1 estimator, and Recon v2.1 estimates of unobserved clonotypes. Generation probabilities for all TCRbeta clonotypes obtained by the gDNA method from a handful of donors were computed using OLGA. TCRdb stores this immuneACCESS table with in-frame sequences only. Part of the clones is absent; in the studies checked, under half of the shortfall reflects unresolved V genes, and no reason is known for the rest. The V and J calls and clone size were taken over from that table, and D and trimming were inferred from the DNA. Present in this sample are roughly 1,500,000 clones, around 98% of which were seen just once. Jointly, the top ten make up approximately 0.44% of the sample.

Spanning cysteine to phenylalanine, the CDR3 consists of 14 amino acids. Just CDR3 DNA is preserved here, 42 bases in frame from base 1. V is shortened by 1 base, J by 4 bases, and the region joining them spans 10 bases. CDR1 SGHVS and CDR2 FQNEAQ were looked up in the germline V gene. Concerning this clone: The antigen it binds to is not known. Qualities for individual bases were not recorded, and no much larger clone is one base off.

The source of this sequence is a young man in good health. Material for sequencing was naive CD4+ T cells sorted from blood. In the paper's terms, the cell subset or site label means: CD45RA+ positively selected. This chain joins TRBV7-8 to TRBJ2-5; TRBD1 is possibly the D segment (6 matching bases). CDR3 sequence: CASSLVARGETQYF. Read as DNA, the sequence is TGTGCCAGCAGCTTAGTCGCCAGGGGAGAGACCCAGTACTTC. The CDR3, completed at both ends by the reference TRBV7-8 and TRBJ2-5 genes, gives the full variable domain GAGVSQSPRYKVAKRGQDVALRCDPISGHVSLFWYQQALGQGPEFLTYFQNEAQLDKSGLPSDRFFAERPEGSVSTLKIQRTQQEDSAVYLCASSLVARGETQYFGPGTRLLVL.